This TCR beta chain derives from a study of Graves' ophthalmopathy and Graves' hyperthyroidism. None of the included patients had other autoimmune diseases, uncontrolled infections, pregnancy or lactation, as these led to exclusion. This clonotype showed up many times. Amplification from RNA transcripts yielded the TCR beta CDR3 regions. In the first round, RT-PCR was carried out with HTBI primers, and a multiplex PCR formed the second round. MiXCR was run by TCRdb on the multiplex PCR reads, yielding one entry per CDR3 protein. The sample has roughly 400,000 distinct CDR3 sequences; approximately 20% are singletons. Trimming took off 5 bases at V and 3 bases at J, with 17 bases between the two ends. CDR1 is SEHNR and CDR2 is FQNEAQ in the germline V gene (reference sequence). CDR3 length: 15 amino acids.

This TCR was sampled from a woman aged 18-29 years with Graves' ophthalmopathy. Sequenced sample: peripheral blood. The V gene is TRBV7-9, the J gene TRBJ2-7; a weak D match, TRBD1 (6 bases). CDR3 DNA: TGTGCCAGCAGCGGTACAGGGTTTAGGGACTACGAGCAGTACTTC. It encodes CASSGTGFRDYEQYF.